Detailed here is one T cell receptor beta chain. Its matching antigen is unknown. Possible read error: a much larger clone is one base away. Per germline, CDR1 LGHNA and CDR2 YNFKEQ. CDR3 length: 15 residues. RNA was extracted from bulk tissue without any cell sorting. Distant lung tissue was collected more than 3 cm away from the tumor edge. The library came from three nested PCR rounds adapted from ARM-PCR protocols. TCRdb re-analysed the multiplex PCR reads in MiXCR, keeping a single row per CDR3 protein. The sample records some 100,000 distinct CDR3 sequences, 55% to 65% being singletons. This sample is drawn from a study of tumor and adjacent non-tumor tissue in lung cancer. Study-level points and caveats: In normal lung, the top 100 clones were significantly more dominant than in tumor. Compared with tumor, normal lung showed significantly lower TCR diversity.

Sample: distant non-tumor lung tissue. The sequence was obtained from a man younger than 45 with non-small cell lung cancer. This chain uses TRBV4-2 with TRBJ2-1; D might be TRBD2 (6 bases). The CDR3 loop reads CASGASAGIGAERFF. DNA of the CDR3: TGTGCCAGCGGGGCTAGCGCGGGGATAGGGGCTGAGCGGTTCTTC.